The sequence of this T cell receptor (beta chain) was determined in a study of PD-1 blockade in classical Hodgkin lymphoma. Trimming removed 0 bases at V and 1 base at J, with 7 bases between. Germline assignment: CDR1 SGHDN and CDR2 FVKESK. The CDR3 sequence is 16 residues long. The repertoire was sequenced with immunoSEQ multiplex PCR; TCRdb's copy has only in-frame clones and lacks some. This table holds tens of thousands of clones, around 86% found once. General study findings and limits: Complete responders' baseline diversity resembled that of newly diagnosed patients. In CD4+ cells, TCR diversity went up significantly by C4D1, but in CD8+ cells it did not.

All patients relapsed after autologous stem cell transplantation, and brentuximab vedotin exposure varied. Complete response, partial response or progressive disease was each patient's best response. This clone was seen once. As yet, its antigen is unknown. The receptor was isolated from a human donor with classical Hodgkin lymphoma. J is TRBJ2-6 and V is TRBV14; D remains unclear. The specimen was peripheral blood mononuclear cells (PBMCs), collected at baseline. CDR3 residues: CASSQELLSGANVLTF. In DNA form, the CDR3 reads TGTGCCAGCAGCCAAGAGCTGCTGTCTGGGGCCAACGTCCTGACTTTC.